The 28 T cell receptor beta chains in this list originate from one sample, sequenced in a study of cytomegalovirus exposure and HLA in healthy donors. Use of 60 Vbeta and 13 Jbeta primers characterized the PCR. Measured with immunoSEQ multiplex PCR; TCRdb has only the in-frame clones, and not every one. Among a few hundred thousand clones listed, just under 85% were seen once. The sample comprised PBMCs. All receptors come from a woman aged 40 to 50 in good health and CMV-seropositive.

The genes are TRBV9 and TRBJ2-3; 7 bases are shared with TRBD2. V was clipped by 0 bases and J by 2 bases; unmatched bases: 6. The CDR3 totals 16 residues. CDR1 is SGDLS, CDR2 YYNGEE, per germline. This CDR3 reads CASSVAEGGNTDTQYF. CDR3 in DNA: TGTGCCAGCAGCGTAGCGGAGGGAGGGAACACAGATACGCAGTATTTT.

The chain employs TRBV5-1 and TRBJ2-3; TRBD2 matches at 9 bases. With 0 bases clipped from V and 2 bases from J, the junction kept 10 bases outside the gene matches. CDR3 length equals 18 residues. The germline CDR1 and CDR2 sequences are SGHRS and YFSETQ. The CDR3 coding sequence is TGCGCCAGCAGCTTGGGAACGAGCGGCGGGAGGGCCACAGATACGCAGTATTTT. Residues: CASSLGTSGGRATDTQYF. The full variable domain, completed using reference TRBV5-1 and TRBJ2-3, is KAGVTQTPRYLIKTRGQQVTLSCSPISGHRSVSWYQQTPGQGLQFLFEYFSETQRNKGNFPGRFSGRQFSNSRSEMNVSTLELGDSALYLCASSLGTSGGRATDTQYFGPGTRLTVL.

This chain connects TRBV19 to TRBJ1-1, with a weak D call TRBD1 (6 bases). Germline V CDR1 and CDR2: LNHDA, SQIVND (reference sequence). CDR3 length equals 17 residues. Trimming cost V 3 bases and J 0 bases, with 17 bases left between them. CDR3 sequence reads: CASSILWGGPMNTEAFF. For the CDR3, the DNA is TGTGCCAGTAGTATCCTCTGGGGGGGGCCTATGAACACTGAAGCTTTCTTT.

The CDR3 bases are TGTGCCAGCAGTGAAATTAGCGGGAGGGTGGTAGATACGCAGTATTTT. It yields the protein CASSEISGRVVDTQYF. The chain is built from TRBV25-1 and TRBJ2-3; TRBD2 matches 11 bases. The V and J ends lost 2 bases and 5 bases, in that order; junction bases with no gene match: 6. The CDR3 contains 16 residues. Germline assignment: CDR1 MGHDK and CDR2 SYGVNS.

The chain employs TRBV4-3 and TRBJ2-2, with TRBD1 as a possible D gene (5 bases). The length of the CDR3 is 16 residues. Germline V lookup: CDR1 LGHNA, CDR2 YSLEER. V dropped 0 bases and J dropped 3 bases, with 11 bases sitting between them. In DNA form, the CDR3 reads TGCGCCAGCAGCCAAGATTTCTCAGGGTACACCGGGGAGCTGTTTTTT. Its protein product is CASSQDFSGYTGELFF.

V gene TRBV5-1 combines with J gene TRBJ1-6; 12 nucleotides match TRBD1. After removal of 5 bases from V and 10 bases from J, the junction contained 7 bases not matched to a gene. Looked up from germline, CDR1 is SGHRS and CDR2 is YFSETQ. The CDR3 sequence is 15 residues long. In DNA, the CDR3 is TGCGCCAGCAGGCCGGGACAGGGGGCCTTATCACCCCTCCACTTT. Protein sequence: CASRPGQGALSPLHF.

The chain is built from TRBV27 and TRBJ1-5, with 10 nucleotides matching TRBD1. The CDR3 sequence is 15 residues long. CDR1 is MNHEY, CDR2 SMNVEV, per germline (reference sequence). V lost 5 bases to trimming and J lost 3 bases; unmatched junction nucleotides: 4. As DNA, the CDR3 is TGTGCCAGCAGTCCAGGGACAGGGGTCAATCAGCCCCAGCATTTT. It specifies CASSPGTGVNQPQHF.

A single count supports this clone. This chain connects TRBV5-6 to TRBJ2-6, with D possibly being TRBD1 (5 bases). V lost 4 bases to trimming and J lost 0 bases, with 14 bases between them. The CDR3 is 17 amino acids. Germline values: CDR1 SGHDT, CDR2 YYEEEE. The CDR3 loop reads CASSQTVYLSGANVLTF. CDR3 nucleotides: TGTGCCAGCAGCCAGACAGTATATCTCTCTGGGGCCAACGTCCTGACTTTC.

The chain joins TRBV11-3 to TRBJ2-7, with a tentative D call TRBD2 (6 bases). Germline CDR1 reads SGHNT; CDR2 reads YENEEA. The CDR3 is 15 residues long. Trimming took off 5 bases at V and 5 bases at J, with 19 bases between the two ends. The CDR3 DNA reads as TGTGCCAGCAGCCGCCGTCTTGGGGGGAGAGACGAGCAGTACTTC. Its translation is CASSRRLGGRDEQYF.

This chain links TRBV20-1 with TRBJ1-2; D is unclear. Germline values: CDR1 DFQATT, CDR2 SNEGSKA (reference sequence). V was shortened by 3 bases and J by 8 bases, with 10 bases between the two germline ends. The CDR3 is 11 residues long. In DNA form, the CDR3 reads TGCAGTGCTAGTGGCCAGGTGGGCTACACCTTC. As protein: CSASGQVGYTF.

The chain joins TRBV7-9 to TRBJ1-5; D is uncertain. CDR1 is SEHNR, CDR2 FQNEAQ, per germline (reference sequence). V lost 0 bases, J lost 0 bases, and 6 bases lay in between. The CDR3 is 15 residues long. The CDR3 DNA reads TGTGCCAGCAGCTTAGCCGAGGGTAGCAATCAGCCCCAGCATTTT. Translating it yields CASSLAEGSNQPQHF.

The chain joins TRBV9 to TRBJ1-3; 8 bases fit TRBD1. The junction had 6 bases not matched to a gene; V was cut back by 3 bases and J by 4 bases. The germline V gene encodes CDR1 SGDLS and CDR2 YYNGEE. CDR3 length: 15 amino acids. CDR3 residues: CASSAGQGGGNTIYF. The CDR3 coding sequence is TGTGCCAGCAGCGCCGGACAGGGTGGAGGAAACACCATATATTTT.

This clone was observed a single time. The chain is built from TRBV15 and TRBJ1-5; tentatively, D is TRBD1 (5 bases). The ends were cut back, 5 bases at V and 3 bases at J, with 11 bases in the middle. The CDR3 has 14 residues. Per the germline V gene, CDR1 is LNHNV and CDR2 is YYDKDF (reference sequence). DNA of the CDR3: TGTGCCACCAGCCCAACAGGTACCAATCAGCCCCAGCATTTT. It is translated as CATSPTGTNQPQHF.

The chain couples TRBV19 to TRBJ2-5; 13 bases are a match to TRBD2. CDR3 size: 16 residues. Germline loops: CDR1 LNHDA, CDR2 SQIVND (reference sequence). Germline trimming cut 3 bases from V and 9 bases from J; bases unmatched to any gene: 10. The CDR3 region is CASSINGLAGVMAQYF. CDR3 nucleotides: TGTGCCAGTAGTATCAATGGACTAGCGGGAGTTATGGCCCAGTACTTC.

The chain combines TRBV19 with TRBJ2-7; D may be TRBD2 (6 bases). CDR1 is LNHDA and CDR2 is SQIVND in the germline V gene (reference sequence). The length of the CDR3 is 13 residues. Trimming removed 4 bases at V and 3 bases at J, with 10 bases between. The CDR3 DNA sequence: TGTGCCAGTAGTAGGGAGGAAAACTACGAGCAGTACTTC. Its translation is CASSREENYEQYF.

The rearrangement links TRBV28 to TRBJ2-5; the match to TRBD1 covers 9 bases. This CDR3 region has 16 residues. Germline V lookup: CDR1 MDHEN, CDR2 SYDVKM. J lost 0 bases, V lost 5 bases, and 7 bases had no gene match. The CDR3 sequence: CASSPRTGEHQETQYF. The DNA for the CDR3 is TGTGCCAGCAGTCCTCGGACAGGGGAACACCAAGAGACCCAGTACTTC.

J is TRBJ2-3 and V is TRBV9; 9 positions match TRBD2. The CDR3 extends over 15 amino acids. V shed 0 bases and J 2 bases; nucleotides not matched to a gene: 1. CDR1 and CDR2 from the germline V gene are SGDLS and YYNGEE. The CDR3 bases are TGTGCCAGCAGCGTAGGACTAGCGGTCACAGATACGCAGTATTTT. Translation gives CASSVGLAVTDTQYF. Based on the CDR3 plus reference TRBV9 and TRBJ2-3, the full variable domain is DSGVTQTPKHLITATGQRVTLRCSPRSGDLSVYWYQQSLDQGLQFLIQYYNGEERAKGNILERFSAQQFPDLHSELNLSSLELGDSALYFCASSVGLAVTDTQYFGPGTRLTVL.

The chain links TRBV2 to TRBJ2-2; D may be TRBD2 (5 bases). Trimming took 7 bases from V and 3 from J, leaving 9 bases between them. The CDR3 is 13 residues long. Germline V gene sequence: CDR1 SNHLY, CDR2 FYNNEI. The CDR3 DNA is TGTGCCAGCACAGCGGAGTACACCGGGGAGCTGTTTTTT. Its protein is CASTAEYTGELFF.

This chain's CDR3 is CASSPRTSGSTDTQYF. The CDR3 DNA reads as TGTGCCAGCAGCCCCCGGACTAGCGGGTCCACAGATACGCAGTATTTT. The V call is TRBV7-2, the J call TRBJ2-3; 11 bases align to TRBD2. CDR1 is SGHTA and CDR2 is FQGNSA in the germline V gene. CDR3 length equals 16 residues. V lost 5 bases, J lost 2 bases, and 6 bases stayed unmatched. The full variable domain, completed using reference TRBV7-2 and TRBJ2-3, is GAGVSQSPSNKVTEKGKDVELRCDPISGHTALYWYRQSLGQGLEFLIYFQGNSAPDKSGLPSDRFSAERTGGSVSTLTIQRTQQEDSAVYLCASSPRTSGSTDTQYFGPGTRLTVL.

V gene TRBV9 combines with J gene TRBJ2-1, with D tentatively TRBD2 (6 bases). The V end lost 0 bases, the J end lost 5 bases, and 6 bases lay between the germline ends. Germline CDR1 is SGDLS and CDR2 is YYNGEE. The CDR3 runs 13 residues. The CDR3 bases are TGTGCCAGCAGCGTAGCGGGAGACAATGAGCAGTTCTTC. The encoded protein is CASSVAGDNEQFF.

CDR3 coding DNA: TGTGCCAGTAGTATAGCGGGGGGCGACGAGCAGTACTTC. Protein product: CASSIAGGDEQYF. The gene calls are TRBV19 and TRBJ2-7; TRBD2 is a possible D gene (7 bases). Trimming pared 1 base from V and 5 bases from J, leaving 9 bases between. Germline CDR1 LNHDA, CDR2 SQIVND (reference sequence). The CDR3 covers 13 residues.

This clone showed up just once. DNA of the CDR3: TGTGCCAGCAGCCAAGAAGTAGGGGGGGGAAAAGGGGAGCTGTTTTTT. This sequence encodes CASSQEVGGGKGELFF. The chain uses TRBV4-2 and TRBJ2-2; perhaps TRBD2 as D (7 bases). Germline loops: CDR1 LGHNA, CDR2 YNFKEQ. CDR3 length: 16 amino acids. Deletions cut 0 bases from V and 8 bases from J, with 16 bases between.

The chain is built from TRBV4-3 and TRBJ2-7, with TRBD2 matching 7 bases. The CDR3 has 17 residues. Germline loops: CDR1 LGHNA, CDR2 YSLEER. V lost 0 bases and J lost 2; bases outside the gene matches: 10. CDR3 DNA sequence: TGCGCCAGCAGCCAAGAATCGCTTGGGGGGGTCGCCTACGAGCAGTACTTC. As protein: CASSQESLGGVAYEQYF.

This chain's CDR3 is CASSQGQVPPSYEQYF. In nucleotides, the CDR3 is TGCGCCAGCAGCCAAGGGCAGGTTCCGCCCTCCTACGAGCAGTACTTC. The rearrangement links TRBV4-1 to TRBJ2-5; no clear D gene. TRBJ2-7 matches the DNA end more closely, so the J call is doubtful. The CDR3 has 16 residues. Germline V CDR1 and CDR2: MGHRA, YSYEKL.

This chain links TRBV19 with TRBJ1-2, with TRBD1 matching 8 bases. Germline CDR1 is LNHDA and CDR2 is SQIVND (reference sequence). V gave up 5 bases and J gave up 1 base; unmatched junction bases: 15. The CDR3 sequence is 18 residues long. This CDR3 is CASSPAAGGVGFNYGYTF. CDR3 DNA: TGTGCCAGTAGTCCCGCGGCAGGGGGCGTAGGTTTTAACTATGGCTACACCTTC.

V and J are TRBV7-6 and TRBJ2-1, with 11 bases that match TRBD2. The germline CDR1 and CDR2 sequences are SGHVS and FNYEAQ. The CDR3 extends over 18 amino acids. V was clipped by 5 bases and J by 5 bases; unmatched bases: 14. The CDR3 is CASSPKGLAGGTHNEQFF. The CDR3 coding sequence is TGTGCCAGCAGCCCTAAGGGTTTAGCGGGAGGGACCCACAATGAGCAGTTCTTC.

A few counts support this clone. This sequence joins TRBV7-2 and TRBJ2-2, with D perhaps TRBD2 (6 bases). Germline lookup yields CDR1 SGHTA and CDR2 FQGNSA. The CDR3 sequence is 16 residues long. Trimming took 7 bases from V and 5 from J, leaving 20 bases between them. As DNA, the CDR3 is TGTGCCAGCACCCTTAGTGCGGGACCAAAAACCGGGGAGCTGTTTTTT. Protein: CASTLSAGPKTGELFF.

The chain has TRBV28 and TRBJ2-7; D perhaps matches TRBD2 (5 bases). CDR1 MDHEN and CDR2 SYDVKM come from the germline V gene. The length of the CDR3 is 14 residues. Deletions cut 1 base from V and 0 bases from J, with 7 bases between. CDR3 sequence: CASSLSSGSYEQYF. CDR3 coding DNA: TGTGCCAGCAGTTTATCGAGCGGCTCCTACGAGCAGTACTTC.